The rows below give T cell receptor beta chains drawn from one sample of a study of long-term antiretroviral therapy in people with HIV. Method: immunoSEQ multiplex PCR; TCRdb's copy keeps in-frame clones and lacks some. Of 25,000 to 30,000 clones listed, 85% to 90% were seen once; the top ten hold about 3.6%. Sequencing used unsorted PBMCs, obtained 1.8 years after starting antiretroviral therapy. The receptor set was obtained from a woman between 18 and 30 years old with HIV. The CDR3 runs from the conserved cysteine through the conserved F or W.

j_gene: TRBJ2-7; v_gene: TRBV6-1; CDR3aa: CASTRGTYEQYF
j_gene: TRBJ2-3; v_gene: TRBV2; CDR3aa: CASSEGVLAGTDTQYF
j_gene: TRBJ2-2; v_gene: TRBV11-1; CDR3aa: CASSLGLQPANTGELFF
j_gene: TRBJ2-2; v_gene: TRBV4-3; CDR3aa: CASSQGEASGRLDTGELFF
j_gene: TRBJ2-7; v_gene: TRBV6-6; CDR3aa: CASGTYEQYF
j_gene: TRBJ2-7; v_gene: TRBV19; CDR3aa: CASSPGLISEQYF
j_gene: TRBJ2-5; v_gene: TRBV5-1; CDR3aa: CASSSGQGEGQETQYF
j_gene: TRBJ2-5; v_gene: TRBV4-3; CDR3aa: CASSQDPAGVGETQYF
j_gene: TRBJ1-4; v_gene: TRBV6-5; CDR3aa: CASSYAGTGEEKLFF
j_gene: TRBJ2-7; v_gene: TRBV6-1; CDR3aa: CASSEALWQGVHEQYF
j_gene: TRBJ2-7; v_gene: TRBV15; CDR3aa: CATSREYSSYEQYF
j_gene: TRBJ2-1; v_gene: TRBV7-2; CDR3aa: CASSLQQGPQGQFF
j_gene: TRBJ1-3; v_gene: TRBV18; CDR3aa: CASSPTGRPGNTIYF
j_gene: TRBJ2-7; v_gene: TRBV4-1; CDR3aa: CASSQDLREQYF
j_gene: TRBJ2-5; v_gene: TRBV11-2; CDR3aa: CASSVEDYRETQYF
j_gene: NA; v_gene: TRBV5-1; CDR3aa: CASSQMNRGQTYEQYF
j_gene: TRBJ2-2; v_gene: TRBV27; CDR3aa: CASSLEGPDTGELFF
j_gene: TRBJ2-2; v_gene: TRBV7-9; CDR3aa: CASSFERGMNTGELFF
j_gene: TRBJ2-5; v_gene: TRBV4-1; CDR3aa: CASSQLAQETQYF
j_gene: TRBJ1-3; v_gene: TRBV2; CDR3aa: CASSEYRRHSGNTIYF
j_gene: TRBJ2-1; v_gene: TRBV9; CDR3aa: CASSVDGDYNEQFF
j_gene: TRBJ2-5; v_gene: TRBV5-1; CDR3aa: CASNLGQGEFGTQYF
j_gene: TRBJ2-6; v_gene: TRBV5-4; CDR3aa: CASSFQGSGANVLTF
j_gene: TRBJ2-7; v_gene: TRBV10-1; CDR3aa: CASSRDSSTSYEQYF
j_gene: TRBJ1-1; v_gene: TRBV20-1; CDR3aa: CSARQGTEAFF
j_gene: TRBJ1-3; v_gene: TRBV29-1; CDR3aa: CSVPTGEAGNTIYF
j_gene: TRBJ2-7; v_gene: TRBV5-1; CDR3aa: CASSLAPPYGEQYF
j_gene: TRBJ2-1; v_gene: TRBV9; CDR3aa: CASSHRDYARDEQFF
j_gene: TRBJ2-7; v_gene: TRBV2; CDR3aa: CASSEAPGVFHEQYF
j_gene: TRBJ1-6; v_gene: TRBV4-3; CDR3aa: CASSQQGGAYNSPLHF
j_gene: TRBJ1-6; v_gene: TRBV9; CDR3aa: CASSVDQAYNSPLHF
j_gene: TRBJ2-5; v_gene: TRBV19; CDR3aa: CASSLGEWGETQYF
j_gene: TRBJ1-1; v_gene: TRBV6-5; CDR3aa: CASSYGGTEAFF
j_gene: TRBJ2-2; v_gene: TRBV9; CDR3aa: CASSDGLGRAGELFF
j_gene: TRBJ1-5; v_gene: TRBV6-5; CDR3aa: CASSSPGAQPQHF